The 8 T cell receptor beta chains presented below share a single source sample, sequenced in a study of shared clonotypes between healthy human individuals. Selected positively for CCR7 and CD45RO-negative, naive CD8 cells excluded terminally differentiated effector memory CD45RA+ cells. Repertoires were generated with immunoSEQ multiplex PCR, while TCRdb's copy carries only in-frame clones and drops some. The repertoire holds approximately 2,000,000 clones, with around 93% as singletons. Sequencing used naive CD8+ T cells from PBMCs. The receptors here all came from a man younger than 35 in good health. Some clones in this sample may be carry-over from other donors' samples.

DNA of the CDR3: TGTGCCAGTACCCTTCGGCTGTTGAACACTGAAGCTTTCTTT. Its translation is CASTLRLLNTEAFF. The J gene is TRBJ1-1, the V gene TRBV19; D uncertain. The germline CDR1 and CDR2 sequences are LNHDA and SQIVND (reference sequence). V lost 7 bases to trimming and J lost 0 bases, with 12 bases between them. The CDR3 consists of 14 residues.

In DNA form, the CDR3 reads TGTGCCAGCAGTTCAGGGGAAAAATACGAGCAGTACTTC. Translated: CASSSGEKYEQYF. The chain joins TRBV6-5 to TRBJ2-7, with D tentatively TRBD1 (6 bases). CDR1 is MNHEY and CDR2 is SVGAGI in the germline V gene. With 4 bases removed from V and 4 bases from J, the gap between germline ends came to 11 bases. This CDR3 region has 13 residues.

V usage is TRBV5-8 and J usage is TRBJ2-4; D uncertain. Trimming cost V 4 bases and J 0 bases, with 11 bases left between them. Germline V gives CDR1 SGHTS, CDR2 YDEGEE. The CDR3 consists of 15 residues. The CDR3 sequence: CASSPTDLAKNIQYF. CDR3 nucleotides: TGTGCCAGCAGCCCGACCGACTTAGCCAAAAACATTCAGTACTTC. Looking up the rest from reference TRBV5-8 and TRBJ2-4 gives the full variable domain: EAGVTQSPTHLIKTRGQQATLRCSPISGHTSVYWYQQALGLGLQFLLWYDEGEERNRGNFPPRFSGRQFPNYSSELNVNALELEDSALYLCASSPTDLAKNIQYFGAGTRLSVL.

Worth noting for this clone: This CDR3 is also generated by other DNA sequences in the sample. This chain joins TRBV28 and TRBJ2-1; D is possibly TRBD1 (6 bases). Trimming cost V 6 bases and J 4 bases, with 10 bases left between them. Germline CDR1 is MDHEN and CDR2 is SYDVKM. CDR3 size: 13 residues. CDR3 sequence reads: CASSSGQYNEQFF. The CDR3 DNA sequence: TGTGCCAGCAGCTCTGGACAGTACAATGAGCAGTTCTTC.

The rearrangement joins TRBV9 to TRBJ1-2; D call uncertain. Germline CDR1 is SGDLS and CDR2 is YYNGEE. Trimming left V 7 bases short and J 8 bases short, with 15 bases between. The CDR3 length is 12 residues. The DNA of the CDR3 is TGTGCCAGCCTATCTTTGACTGTGGGCTACACCTTC. Translating gives CASLSLTVGYTF.

The chain employs TRBV7-9 and TRBJ2-7; the match to TRBD1 covers 9 bases. Germline assignment: CDR1 SEHNR and CDR2 FQNEAQ (reference sequence). V shed 4 bases, J shed 1 base, and the junction held 8 bases outside the gene matches. The CDR3 is 16 amino acids. The CDR3 sequence: CASSSPDRGISYEQYF. DNA for the CDR3: TGTGCCAGCAGCTCCCCAGACAGGGGGATATCCTACGAGCAGTACTTC.

CDR3 region: CASSSRDGYNEQFF. CDR3 nucleotides: TGTGCCAGCAGTTCCCGGGACGGCTACAATGAGCAGTTCTTC. This sequence joins TRBV27 and TRBJ2-1; D is perhaps TRBD1 or TRBD2 (5 bases each). Looked up from germline, CDR1 is MNHEY and CDR2 is SMNVEV (reference sequence). The CDR3 is 14 residues long. The V gene lost 4 bases and the J gene lost 3 bases, with 10 bases spanning the gap.

V usage is TRBV19 and J usage is TRBJ1-3; D remains ambiguous. The length of the CDR3 is 14 residues. Trimming pared 2 bases from V and 0 bases from J, leaving 5 bases between. Germline CDR1 and CDR2: LNHDA and SQIVND (reference sequence). The CDR3 bases are TGTGCCAGTAGTATATTCTTCTCTGGAAACACCATATATTTT. This gives the protein CASSIFFSGNTIYF. Filled out from reference TRBV19 and TRBJ1-3, the complete variable domain reads DGGITQSPKYLFRKEGQNVTLSCEQNLNHDAMYWYRQDPGQGLRLIYYSQIVNDFQKGDIAEGYSVSREKKESFPLTVTSAQKNPTAFYLCASSIFFSGNTIYFGEGSWLTVV.